Listed below are T cell receptor beta chains from one sample, sequenced in a study of blood T cell repertoires in COVID-19. Data came from immunoSEQ multiplex PCR; TCRdb stores just in-frame clones and leaves some out. The data contain under 300,000 clones, around 90% of them seen just once; the ten biggest clones take up about 6.9%. The sample was PBMCs or T cells enriched from blood (not recorded which). The origin of the receptors is a young woman with acute COVID-19. The CDR3 runs from the conserved cysteine through the conserved F or W. Fields, in order: J gene, D gene, clone size, V gene, CDR3 length, CDR3 protein, CDR3 DNA. A D gene is named only where the DNA matches it firmly. Size values are once, few and many counts, or a class for expanded clones, and some rows have none.

j_gene: TRBJ1-2
d_gene: -
abundance: -
v_gene: TRBV2
len: 16
CDR3aa: CASSEYSVGGRNGYTF
CDR3nt: TGTGCCAGCAGTGAATACTCCGTCGGGGGACGGAACGGCTACACCTTC

j_gene: TRBJ2-2
d_gene: -
abundance: -
v_gene: TRBV28
len: 14
CDR3aa: CASIQRANTGELFF
CDR3nt: TGTGCCAGCATCCAGAGGGCGAACACCGGGGAGCTGTTTTTT

j_gene: TRBJ2-7
d_gene: TRBD1
abundance: -
v_gene: TRBV9
len: 14
CDR3aa: CASSVWTGSDEQYF
CDR3nt: TGTGCCAGCAGCGTTTGGACAGGGTCCGACGAGCAGTACTTC

j_gene: TRBJ2-5
d_gene: TRBD2
abundance: -
v_gene: TRBV11-2
len: 14
CDR3aa: CASSSRSGGETQYF
CDR3nt: TGTGCCAGCAGCTCTAGAAGCGGGGGGGAGACCCAGTACTTC

j_gene: TRBJ2-1
d_gene: TRBD2
abundance: -
v_gene: TRBV27
len: 16
CDR3aa: CASSLSLAGPTDEQFF
CDR3nt: TGTGCCAGCAGTTTATCCCTAGCGGGACCCACGGATGAGCAGTTCTTC

j_gene: TRBJ2-7
d_gene: TRBD2
abundance: -
v_gene: TRBV19
len: 13
CDR3aa: CASSFGRGYEQYF
CDR3nt: TGTGCCAGTAGTTTCGGGAGGGGATACGAGCAGTACTTC

j_gene: TRBJ1-3
d_gene: TRBD1
abundance: -
v_gene: TRBV2
len: 16
CDR3aa: CASKRRDSFSGNTIYF
CDR3nt: TGTGCCAGCAAGAGAAGGGACAGCTTCTCTGGAAACACCATATATTTT

j_gene: TRBJ2-7
d_gene: TRBD2
abundance: -
v_gene: TRBV4-1
len: 17
CDR3aa: CASSSHLGRGSSYEQYF
CDR3nt: TGCGCCAGCAGCTCCCACCTTGGGCGGGGGAGCTCCTACGAGCAGTACTTC

j_gene: TRBJ2-7
d_gene: -
abundance: -
v_gene: TRBV28
len: 16
CDR3aa: CASSPYETRGFYEQYF
CDR3nt: TGTGCCAGCAGTCCCTATGAGACGCGGGGTTTCTACGAGCAGTACTTC

j_gene: TRBJ2-2
d_gene: -
abundance: -
v_gene: TRBV7-3
len: 15
CDR3aa: CASSSQGGNTGELFF
CDR3nt: TGTGCCAGCAGCTCCCAGGGAGGGAACACCGGGGAGCTGTTTTTT

j_gene: TRBJ2-1
d_gene: TRBD2
abundance: -
v_gene: TRBV19
len: 15
CDR3aa: CASSSGLATINEQFF
CDR3nt: TGTGCCAGTAGTAGCGGACTAGCGACGATCAATGAGCAGTTCTTC

j_gene: TRBJ2-3
d_gene: -
abundance: -
v_gene: TRBV12-5
len: 14
CDR3aa: CASGRGGLTDTQYF
CDR3nt: TGTGCTAGTGGTCGTGGAGGGCTCACAGATACGCAGTATTTT

j_gene: TRBJ2-2
d_gene: -
abundance: -
v_gene: TRBV5-1
len: 14
CDR3aa: CASKERINTGELFF
CDR3nt: TGCGCCAGCAAGGAGAGGATCAACACCGGGGAGCTGTTTTTT

j_gene: TRBJ2-7
d_gene: -
abundance: once
v_gene: TRBV19
len: 13
CDR3aa: CASSIQGLGEQYF
CDR3nt: TGTGCCAGTAGTATACAGGGTCTCGGAGAGCAGTACTTC

j_gene: TRBJ1-1
d_gene: TRBD1
abundance: -
v_gene: TRBV7-9
len: 12
CDR3aa: CASSLLQGAAFF
CDR3nt: TGTGCCAGCAGCCTCCTCCAGGGGGCTGCTTTCTTT

j_gene: TRBJ2-7
d_gene: -
abundance: -
v_gene: TRBV9
len: 14
CDR3aa: CASSVAPDTYEQYF
CDR3nt: TGTGCCAGCAGCGTAGCCCCAGATACCTACGAGCAGTACTTC

j_gene: TRBJ2-3
d_gene: -
abundance: -
v_gene: TRBV24-1
len: 18
CDR3aa: CATSDPWTGGSNTDTQYF
CDR3nt: TGTGCCACCAGTGATCCATGGACAGGAGGGAGCAACACAGATACGCAGTATTTT

j_gene: TRBJ2-7
d_gene: TRBD2
abundance: -
v_gene: TRBV10-1
len: 14
CDR3aa: CASSDGRGIREQYF
CDR3nt: TGCGCCAGCAGTGACGGGAGGGGTATTCGCGAGCAGTACTTC

j_gene: TRBJ2-1
d_gene: TRBD2
abundance: -
v_gene: TRBV4-1
len: 17
CDR3aa: CASSQGPSGSSYNEQFF
CDR3nt: TGCGCCAGCAGCCAAGGCCCTAGCGGTAGCTCCTACAATGAGCAGTTCTTC

j_gene: TRBJ2-7
d_gene: -
abundance: -
v_gene: TRBV6-5
len: 14
CDR3aa: CASSYSSRAYEQYF
CDR3nt: TGTGCCAGCAGTTACTCGTCCAGGGCCTACGAGCAGTACTTC

j_gene: TRBJ2-7
d_gene: TRBD2
abundance: -
v_gene: TRBV3-1/TRBV3-2
len: 13
CDR3aa: CASGREGSYEQYF
CDR3nt: TGTGCCAGCGGCCGGGAGGGGTCCTACGAGCAGTACTTC

j_gene: TRBJ1-4
d_gene: -
abundance: -
v_gene: TRBV19
len: 15
CDR3aa: CASSISFATNEKLFF
CDR3nt: TGTGCCAGTAGTATTAGCTTCGCAACTAATGAAAAACTGTTTTTT

j_gene: TRBJ1-2
d_gene: -
abundance: -
v_gene: TRBV19
len: 15
CDR3aa: CASSPGLLANYGYTF
CDR3nt: TGTGCCAGTAGTCCAGGACTCCTAGCTAACTATGGCTACACCTTC

j_gene: TRBJ2-5
d_gene: TRBD2
abundance: -
v_gene: TRBV5-4
len: 16
CDR3aa: CASSGGSGAWQETQYF
CDR3nt: TGTGCCAGCAGCGGCGGGAGTGGGGCCTGGCAAGAGACCCAGTACTTC

j_gene: TRBJ1-2
d_gene: -
abundance: -
v_gene: TRBV6-6
len: 14
CDR3aa: CASTQGLGAGGYTF
CDR3nt: TGTGCCAGCACTCAGGGGTTGGGGGCAGGGGGCTACACCTTC

j_gene: TRBJ1-5
d_gene: -
abundance: -
v_gene: TRBV29-1
len: 14
CDR3aa: CSVAQDNSNQPQHF
CDR3nt: TGCAGCGTTGCCCAGGATAATAGCAATCAGCCCCAGCATTTT

j_gene: TRBJ1-4
d_gene: -
abundance: -
v_gene: TRBV29-1
len: 16
CDR3aa: CSVRITGRLELEKLFF
CDR3nt: TGCAGCGTGCGGATCACAGGGCGACTTGAACTCGAAAAACTGTTTTTT

j_gene: TRBJ1-4
d_gene: -
abundance: -
v_gene: TRBV11-2
len: 14
CDR3aa: CASSLVSGSEKLFF
CDR3nt: TGTGCCAGCAGCTTAGTTTCGGGTAGTGAAAAACTGTTTTTT

j_gene: TRBJ2-4
d_gene: -
abundance: once
v_gene: TRBV10-3
len: 14
CDR3aa: CAISATEAKNIQYF
CDR3nt: TGTGCCATCAGTGCGACAGAAGCCAAAAACATTCAGTACTTC

j_gene: TRBJ2-7
d_gene: -
abundance: -
v_gene: TRBV12-5
len: 13
CDR3aa: CASGLVLGGEQYF
CDR3nt: TGTGCTAGTGGTTTGGTACTAGGGGGCGAGCAGTACTTC

j_gene: TRBJ2-7
d_gene: TRBD2
abundance: -
v_gene: TRBV27
len: 14
CDR3aa: CASSSGGVPYEQYF
CDR3nt: TGTGCCAGCAGTTCCGGGGGGGTCCCCTACGAGCAGTACTTC